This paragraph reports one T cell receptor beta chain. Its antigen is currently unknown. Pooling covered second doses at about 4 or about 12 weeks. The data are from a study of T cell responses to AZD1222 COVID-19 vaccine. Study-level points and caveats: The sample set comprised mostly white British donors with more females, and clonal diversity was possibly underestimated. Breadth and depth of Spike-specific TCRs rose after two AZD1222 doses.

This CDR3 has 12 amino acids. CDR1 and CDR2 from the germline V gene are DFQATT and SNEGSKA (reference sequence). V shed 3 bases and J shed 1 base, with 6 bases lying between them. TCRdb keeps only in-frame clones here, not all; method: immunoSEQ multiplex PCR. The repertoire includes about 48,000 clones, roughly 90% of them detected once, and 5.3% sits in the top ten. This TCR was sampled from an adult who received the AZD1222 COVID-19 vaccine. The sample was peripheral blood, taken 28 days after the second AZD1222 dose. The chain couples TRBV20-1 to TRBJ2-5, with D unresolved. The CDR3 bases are TGCAGTGCTAGTTCCAGCCAAGAGACCCAGTACTTC. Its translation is CSASSSQETQYF.